The clone carrying this T cell receptor beta chain was picked up a small number of times. Its antigen is currently unknown. This sample is drawn from a study of T-cell reconstitution after alpha-beta-depleted transplantation in children. A library of TCRbeta sequences, prepared with unique molecular identifiers, was generated. Each CDR3 protein is one row after TCRdb ran MiXCR on the PCR reads. In the table there are 500,000 to 650,000 distinct CDR3 sequences, about an eighth of which are singletons. Findings and limits, study-wide: TCRbeta diversity was high at day 60 in some patients (a result of surviving recipient T cells and thymic progenitors). Two months or so post-transplant, alpha-beta T cells reportedly derived from several hundred expanded graft clones.

This CDR3 is 12 amino acids long. Trimming stripped 6 bases from V and 7 bases from J, with 9 bases between. CDR1 ENHRY and CDR2 SYGVKD come from the germline V gene. The chain employs TRBV10-3 and TRBJ1-4, with D perhaps matching TRBD1 (5 bases). The starting material was PBMCs, mostly from graft donor cells, obtained 180 days after TCRalphabeta/CD19-depleted stem cell transplant. The sequence was obtained from a female patient aged 2-9 years who had a stem cell transplant for aplastic anemia, so the T cells may come from the graft donor. The CDR3 is CAISRTTEKLFF. The CDR3 coding sequence is TGTGCCATCAGCAGGACAACTGAAAAACTGTTTTTT.